This TCR beta chain came from a study of Tregs in tolerant kidney transplant recipients. Notes on the study in general: Changing PCR primers prevented nucleotide comparison between some patients' samples. Validation in larger populations is needed because few patients were studied. Donor-specific Treg expansion exceeded global Treg expansion in tolerant patients, suggesting antigen drive.

The repertoire was sequenced with immunoSEQ multiplex PCR; TCRdb's copy has only in-frame clones and lacks some. The sample has 45,000 to 55,000 clones; 90% to 95% are singletons. Mixed chimerism was transient after nonmyeloablative marrow transplants from related graft donors. A note on this clone: Its antigen is still unknown.

Trimming removed 0 bases from V and 2 bases from J; junction bases left unmatched: 5. This CDR3 comprises 17 residues. From germline, CDR1 is LNHDA and CDR2 SQIVND (reference sequence). The sequence was collected from a human patient who received a combined kidney and bone marrow transplant. Some of the T cells might come from the graft donor. The sequenced sample was CD8+ T cells from blood (PBMCs), obtained 24 months after the transplant. The genes are TRBV19 and TRBJ2-5, with TRBD2 matching over 11 bases. CDR3 sequence: CASSIDLASGGQETQYF. The CDR3 DNA sequence: TGTGCCAGTAGTATAGATTTGGCTAGCGGGGGGCAAGAGACCCAGTACTTC.